The T cell receptor beta chain described here comes from a study of monozygotic twins with inflammatory bowel disease. Overall study results and limits: Different subtypes (of T cells) could not be told apart from one another. Clonotypes shared with others were fewer in IBD patients than in healthy twins, especially with disease activity. A single strong IBD-associated signal or clonotype was not supported by the findings.

Comment on this clonotype: Its cognate antigen is unknown.

cDNA for each sample came from eight separate reactions. No DNA is given; TCRdb re-called the 5' RACE reads and lists each CDR3 protein once. The sample includes 300,000 to 400,000 distinct CDR3 sequences. The CDR3 contains 15 residues. The germline CDR1 and CDR2 sequences are MNHEY and SVGEGT. The receptor comes from a human donor with ulcerative colitis or Crohn's disease, or a healthy co-twin of an affected twin (not recorded which). The sample comprised blood. The gene calls are TRBV6-2 or TRBV6-3 and TRBJ2-7; without DNA, the TCRdb call of TRBD2 cannot be checked. CDR3 protein: CASSPPVRDLREQYF.